The text below deals with one T cell receptor beta chain. Its specificity is not known. The sample originates from a study of blood T cells in healthy people across ages. Sample-barcoded 5' priming and a J-beta primer mix drove a second PCR of roughly 7 to 11 cycles. A template-switch adaptor that had 12 random nucleotides put a tag on each cDNA molecule. TCRdb ran MiXCR on the 5' RACE reads and lists one entry per CDR3 protein. The table has 1.5 million to 2 million distinct CDR3 sequences, 28% seen once. This CDR3 is 18 amino acids long. Germline CDR1 and CDR2: LGHNT and FRNRAP. V gave up 2 bases and J gave up 0 bases, with 14 bases separating them. Study results and limitations: More naive CD4+ cells and higher diversity were found in long-lived than in aged donors.

The people who gave samples were healthy Caucasians from Russia, aged about 6 to 100. The clonotype was recovered from a woman aged 25 to 39 in good health. Sample: blood. The gene calls are TRBV12-5 and TRBJ2-6; D remains ambiguous. The DNA of the CDR3 is TGTGCTAGTGGTTTGATCCAGCCTCCTATCTCTGGGGCCAACGTCCTGACTTTC. Translated, it gives CASGLIQPPISGANVLTF.